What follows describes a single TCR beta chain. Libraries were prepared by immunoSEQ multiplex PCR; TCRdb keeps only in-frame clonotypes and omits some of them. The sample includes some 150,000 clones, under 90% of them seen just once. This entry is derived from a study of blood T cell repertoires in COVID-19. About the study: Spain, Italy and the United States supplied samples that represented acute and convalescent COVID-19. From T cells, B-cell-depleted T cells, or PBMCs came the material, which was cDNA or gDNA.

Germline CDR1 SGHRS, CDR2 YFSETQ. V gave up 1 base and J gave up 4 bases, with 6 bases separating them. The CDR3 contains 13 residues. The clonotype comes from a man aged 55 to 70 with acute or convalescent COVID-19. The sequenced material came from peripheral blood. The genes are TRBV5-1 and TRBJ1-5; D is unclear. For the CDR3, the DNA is TGCGCCAGCAGCTTGCGGGAGAATCAGCCCCAGCATTTT. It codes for CASSLRENQPQHF.